Reported below is one TCR beta chain. Its cognate antigen is unknown. This sample is part of a study of cytotoxic CD8 clonotypes in ibrutinib-treated CLL. Study overall: The response samples were taken once patients had been treated for a median of roughly 12 months, range 6 to 36. Average yields of approximately 230,000 productive templates and 94,082 productive rearrangements characterized the samples.

The table came from immunoSEQ multiplex PCR; TCRdb's copy has only in-frame clones and leaves some out. Of hundreds of thousands of clones detected, about 80% appear once; the ten largest clones hold roughly 6.3%. Study findings and constraints: Investigators sampled sustained-remission and progressing patients at differing times.

V dropped 4 bases and J dropped 6; count of bases not matched to a gene: 8. CDR1 and CDR2 (germline): LGHNA, YSLEER. The CDR3 consists of 17 residues. This specimen was PBMCs, taken before ibrutinib treatment. This TCR was sampled from a human donor with chronic lymphocytic leukemia. The chain links TRBV4-3 to TRBJ2-2, with 13 bases aligning to TRBD2. The CDR3 DNA sequence: TGCGCCAGCAGCCTTACCTCACTAGCGGGAGGGCCCGGGGAGCTGTTTTTT. Its protein product is CASSLTSLAGGPGELFF.